This T cell receptor beta chain was recovered during a study of T-cell memory formation after mild COVID-19. Turning to the study itself: Clusters of TCRs were largely donor specific.

The TCR alpha and TCR beta cDNA libraries, bearing sample barcodes and UMIs, were generated by 5'RACE using constant-segment primers. From the 5' RACE reads, TCRdb called clonotypes with MiXCR, one entry per CDR3 protein. The sample consists of hundreds of thousands of distinct CDR3 sequences, roughly an eighth of them appearing once. Study results and caveats: CM and EM subsets held most contracting CD4+ clones; EMRA held CD8+ ones. Contracting clones from day 15 to 85 showed balanced CD4/CD8; later expanders favored CD4+.

Germline-derived CDR1 and CDR2 are MNHEY and SVGEGT. Trimming pared 0 bases from V and 4 bases from J, leaving 15 bases between. The CDR3 totals 16 residues. For this clonotype: The antigen remains undetermined.

The sample consisted of PBMCs or a T cell subset sorted from them (not recorded which). The chain employs TRBV6-2 or TRBV6-3 and TRBJ1-1; D gene uncertain. This TCR was sampled from a man aged 18 to 30 who had mild COVID-19 (a few samples of this study predate the infection). Cell type and time point are not known. In DNA, the CDR3 is TGTGCCAGCAGTTACTCAACACTAGCGGGGTTCACTGAAGCTTTCTTT. Translating it yields CASSYSTLAGFTEAFF.